By share, the clone carrying this TCR beta chain counts as medium-sized (0.01 to 0.1%). Its specificity is unknown. Regarding time point: cycle 4 day 1 (C4D1), after more than five weeks of nivolumab. The patients all showed relapse after autologous stem cell transplantation, while their brentuximab vedotin exposure varied. Germline CDR1 MGHRA, CDR2 YSYEKL. The V and J ends lost 8 bases and 2 bases, in that order; junction bases with no gene match: 3. CDR3 length: 14 residues. This sample is drawn from a study of PD-1 blockade in classical Hodgkin lymphoma. This table comes from immunoSEQ multiplex PCR, and its TCRdb copy is limited to in-frame clones, with some not included. The sample consists of approximately 17,000 clones, over 60% of them appearing once. Whole-study results and caveats: Relapsed/refractory patients reportedly had lower baseline diversity than newly diagnosed patients. The drivers behind the repertoire differences, possibly disease activity or prior therapy, remain undefined. Only CD4+ TCR diversity, not CD8+, had risen significantly by C4D1.

The receptor's source is a human donor with classical Hodgkin lymphoma. This material consisted of peripheral blood mononuclear cells (PBMCs), taken before the fourth cycle of nivolumab. V is TRBV4-1 and J is TRBJ2-1, with TRBD2 matching 10 bases. CDR3 DNA sequence: TGCGCCAGCGCTGGGACTAGCGCCTACAATGAGCAGTTCTTC. This sequence encodes CASAGTSAYNEQFF.